The subject of this entry is one TCR beta chain. The PCR made use of 60 Vbeta and 13 Jbeta primers. TCRdb keeps only in-frame clones here, not all; method: immunoSEQ multiplex PCR. Of over 100,000 clones in the sample, around 81% were seen once. The source of the sample is a study of cytomegalovirus exposure and HLA in healthy donors. Germline lookup yields CDR1 MNHEY and CDR2 SMNVEV (reference sequence). The CDR3 has 13 amino acids. With V trimmed by 5 bases and J by 7 bases, 4 bases remained unmatched. This receptor was taken from a woman between 25 and 40 years old in good health and CMV-seronegative. Sequences were obtained from PBMCs. The chain joins TRBV27 to TRBJ2-1, with TRBD1 identical over 8 bases. Here the CDR3 reads CASSRQGLNEQFF. The CDR3 DNA reads as TGTGCCAGCAGTCGACAGGGGTTGAATGAGCAGTTCTTC.